The 9 T cell receptor beta chains below all came from one sample that was sequenced in a study of chemoradiotherapy in HPV16-positive cancers. Method: immunoSEQ multiplex PCR; TCRdb's copy keeps in-frame clones and lacks some. The sample records about 8,100 clones, about two thirds being singletons. The sample was acquired from a patient who underwent chemoradiotherapy. The receptors stem from a human donor with HPV-associated anogenital cancer.

This rearrangement joins TRBV2 to TRBJ1-1, with TRBD1 matching over 7 bases. The length of the CDR3 is 12 residues. Germline trimming cut 7 bases from V and 4 bases from J; bases unmatched to any gene: 3. Germline values: CDR1 SNHLY, CDR2 FYNNEI. The CDR3 reads CASNRQGTEAFF. Here the CDR3 DNA reads TGTGCCAGCAATAGACAGGGCACTGAAGCTTTCTTT.

The J gene is TRBJ2-1, the V gene TRBV14, with 7 bases that match TRBD2. Germline V gives CDR1 SGHDN, CDR2 FVKESK. Trimming removed 3 bases from V and 7 bases from J; junction bases left unmatched: 6. The CDR3 consists of 14 residues. CDR3 nucleotide sequence: TGTGCCAGCAGCCAGGGGGGGAGGATGAATGAGCAGTTCTTC. Protein sequence: CASSQGGRMNEQFF.

The V and J genes are TRBV4-3 and TRBJ1-2; a weak D match, TRBD1 (6 bases). CDR1 LGHNA and CDR2 YSLEER come from the germline V gene. CDR3 length equals 14 residues. Between the trimmed V and J ends, which lost 4 bases and 6 bases, there was a span of 15 bases. The CDR3 loop reads CASSRNTRGDGYTF. DNA of the CDR3: TGCGCCAGCAGCCGGAATACCAGGGGCGATGGCTACACCTTC.

This clone was picked up a small number of times. CDR3 sequence: CARPTCGTGNSWRYEQYF. CDR3 bases: TGCGCCAGACCGACTTGTGGGACAGGGAATTCTTGGAGGTACGAGCAGTACTTC. The chain joins TRBV23-1 to TRBJ2-7; 9 bases match TRBD1. TRBV23-1 is an open reading frame, and its role is uncertain. J was trimmed by 4 bases and V by 9 bases; bases with no gene match: 22. CDR3 length: 18 residues.

V and J are TRBV28 and TRBJ1-6; weak D call: TRBD1 (5 bases). This CDR3 has 14 amino acids. Germline loops: CDR1 MDHEN, CDR2 SYDVKM. The V end lost 3 bases, the J end lost 7 bases, and 10 bases lay between the germline ends. This CDR3 reads CASSLRGWNSPLHF. As DNA, the CDR3 is TGTGCCAGCAGTTTGAGGGGATGGAATTCACCCCTCCACTTT.

The genes are TRBV15 and TRBJ1-2, with TRBD1 matching over 9 bases. Germline V gene data show CDR1 as LNHNV and CDR2 as YYDKDF (reference sequence). This CDR3 region has 16 residues. With V trimmed by 1 base and J by 2 bases, 5 bases remained unmatched. CDR3 region: CATSRGTGQGNYGYTF. The CDR3, as DNA: TGTGCCACCAGCAGAGGTACGGGACAGGGCAACTATGGCTACACCTTC.

The chain uses TRBV7-9 and TRBJ2-3; D may be TRBD2 (5 bases). The CDR3 is 14 residues long. Germline CDR1 SEHNR, CDR2 FQNEAQ (reference sequence). V lost 8 bases and J lost 1, with 13 bases in between. CDR3 DNA: TGTGCCAGCGTCGGGGAAATTCGCACAGATACGCAGTATTTT. It codes for CASVGEIRTDTQYF.

There are a few counts of this clone. This rearrangement joins TRBV4-2 to TRBJ1-2; no clear D. This CDR3 has 14 residues. Germline V CDR1 and CDR2: LGHNA, YNFKEQ. Deletions cut 3 bases from V and 7 bases from J, with 15 bases between. The CDR3: CASSHSGAGGGYTF. Here the CDR3 DNA reads TGTGCCAGCAGCCACTCTGGTGCAGGCGGTGGCTACACCTTC.

This chain joins TRBV5-5 and TRBJ2-3; 8 bases line up with TRBD1. Trimming cost V 4 bases and J 3 bases; bases outside gene matches: 4. Germline lookup yields CDR1 SGHKS and CDR2 YYEKEE (reference sequence). CDR3 length: 14 amino acids. The chain's CDR3 is CASSRQGITDTQYF. In DNA form, the CDR3 reads TGTGCCAGCAGCCGACAGGGGATAACAGATACGCAGTATTTT.